This TCR beta chain was recorded in a study of blood T cell repertoires in COVID-19. Study-wide context: Acute and convalescent COVID-19 samples came from the United States, Italy and Spain. In each case, the material was cDNA or gDNA derived from T cells, B-cell-depleted T cells, or PBMCs.

This clone was seen a few times. CDR3 length: 14 amino acids. Germline CDR1 and CDR2: ENHRY and SYGVKD. Trimming removed 6 bases at V and 1 base at J, with 13 bases between. Per the study methods: From reference gene primer amplification, estimates of nucleated cell counts were derived. Profiling relied on immunoSEQ multiplex PCR, and the TCRdb table lists in-frame clones only, not all of them. The DNA gave D and trimming, while V, J and clone size come from that table. Of 65,000 to 80,000 clones in the sample, 70% to 90% are singletons; the top ten hold over 4%. The sample comprised peripheral blood. This TCR was recovered from a man between 50 and 59 years old with active COVID-19. This chain uses TRBV10-3 with TRBJ2-7; possible D gene TRBD2, 5 bases. The CDR3 here is CAIREEASSYEQYF. CDR3 nucleotides: TGTGCCATCAGGGAGGAGGCCTCTTCCTACGAGCAGTACTTC.